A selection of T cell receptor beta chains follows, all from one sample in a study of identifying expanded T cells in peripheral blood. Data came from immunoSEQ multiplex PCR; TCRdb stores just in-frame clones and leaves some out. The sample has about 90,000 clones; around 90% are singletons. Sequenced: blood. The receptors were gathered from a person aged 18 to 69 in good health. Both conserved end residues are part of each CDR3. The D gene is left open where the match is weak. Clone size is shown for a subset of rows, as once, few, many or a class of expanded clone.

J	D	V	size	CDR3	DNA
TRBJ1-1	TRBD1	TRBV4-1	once	CASSQALGQPNTEAFF	TGCGCCAGCAGCCAAGCCCTGGGACAGCCTAACACTGAAGCTTTCTTT
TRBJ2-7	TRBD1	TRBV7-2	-	CASSYGQGTYEQYF	TGTGCCAGCAGCTATGGACAGGGCACCTACGAGCAGTACTTC
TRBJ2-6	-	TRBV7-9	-	CASTNTPSSGANVLTF	TGTGCCAGCACGAACACACCGAGCTCTGGGGCCAACGTCCTGACTTTC
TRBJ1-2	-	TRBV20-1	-	CSARWSAGYTF	TGCAGTGCTAGGTGGTCGGCGGGCTACACCTTC
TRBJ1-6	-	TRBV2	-	CASSEAEFSPLHF	TGTGCCAGCAGTGAAGCGGAGTTCTCACCCCTCCACTTT
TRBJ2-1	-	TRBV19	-	CASRGRTGRERNNEQFF	TGTGCCTCTAGGGGGAGGACAGGTCGCGAAAGGAACAATGAGCAGTTCTTC
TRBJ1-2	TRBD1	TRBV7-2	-	CASSSILPGQHIRAGGYTF	TGTGCCAGCAGCTCTATCCTACCGGGACAGCACATAAGGGCAGGTGGCTACACCTTC
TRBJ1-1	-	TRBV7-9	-	CASSSWSTEAFF	TGTGCCAGCAGCTCCTGGTCAACTGAAGCTTTCTTT
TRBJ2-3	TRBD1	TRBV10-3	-	CAISPQRRQGAGDTQYF	TGTGCCATCAGTCCGCAACGGAGACAGGGGGCAGGAGATACGCAGTATTTT
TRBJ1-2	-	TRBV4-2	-	CASSSRQATNYGYTF	TGTGCCAGCAGCTCAAGACAGGCCACGAACTATGGCTACACCTTC
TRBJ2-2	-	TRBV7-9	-	CASSRGGHTGELFF	TGTGCCAGCAGCCGTGGAGGGCACACCGGGGAGCTGTTTTTT
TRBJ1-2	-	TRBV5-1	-	CASSLDGFLGGYTF	TGCGCCAGCAGCTTGGATGGATTTTTAGGTGGCTACACCTTC
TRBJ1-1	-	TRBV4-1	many	CASSQILQGTEAFF	TGCGCCAGCAGCCAAATACTACAGGGCACTGAAGCTTTCTTT
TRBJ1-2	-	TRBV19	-	CASSIEPGPYGYTF	TGTGCCAGTAGTATAGAGCCAGGCCCCTATGGCTACACCTTC
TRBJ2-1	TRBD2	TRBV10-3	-	CAISESTSGRDEQFF	TGTGCCATCAGTGAGTCGACTAGCGGGAGGGATGAGCAGTTCTTC
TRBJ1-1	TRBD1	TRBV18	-	CASSPPVGTGWTEAFF	TGTGCCAGCTCACCACCCGTCGGGACAGGGTGGACTGAAGCTTTCTTT
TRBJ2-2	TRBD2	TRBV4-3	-	CASSQNPGGDTGELFF	TGCGCCAGCAGCCAGAATCCCGGGGGGGACACCGGGGAGCTGTTTTTT
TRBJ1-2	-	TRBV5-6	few	CASRPGHSYGYTF	TGTGCCAGCAGACCGGGACACAGCTATGGCTACACCTTC
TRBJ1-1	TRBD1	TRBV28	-	CASSLGDRAVPEAFF	TGTGCCAGCAGTTTAGGTGACAGGGCGGTCCCTGAAGCTTTCTTT
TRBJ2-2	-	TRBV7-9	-	CASSLDGGRSTGELFF	TGTGCCAGCAGCCTGGATGGAGGGCGGAGCACCGGGGAGCTGTTTTTT
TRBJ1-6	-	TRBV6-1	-	CASREESPLHF	TGTGCCAGCAGGGAAGAATCACCCCTCCACTTT
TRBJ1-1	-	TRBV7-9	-	CASSLFGENTEAFF	TGTGCCAGCAGCTTATTCGGGGAGAACACTGAAGCTTTCTTT
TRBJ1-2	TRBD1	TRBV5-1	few	CASSGTVNYGYTF	TGCGCCAGCAGCGGGACAGTTAACTATGGCTACACCTTC
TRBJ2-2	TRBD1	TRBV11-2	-	CATNPGTAGELFF	TGTGCCACGAACCCGGGGACAGCCGGGGAGCTGTTTTTT
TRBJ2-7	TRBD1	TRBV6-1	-	CASRDTGGRQYF	TGTGCCAGCAGGGACACAGGGGGAAGGCAGTACTTC